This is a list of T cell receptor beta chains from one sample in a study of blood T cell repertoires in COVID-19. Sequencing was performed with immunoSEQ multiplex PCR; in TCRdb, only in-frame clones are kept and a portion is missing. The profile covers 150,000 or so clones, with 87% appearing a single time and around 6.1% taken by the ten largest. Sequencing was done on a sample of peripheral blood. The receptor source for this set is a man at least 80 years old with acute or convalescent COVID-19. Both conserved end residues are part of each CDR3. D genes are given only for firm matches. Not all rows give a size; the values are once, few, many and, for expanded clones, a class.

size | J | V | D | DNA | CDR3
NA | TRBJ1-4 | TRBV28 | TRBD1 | TGTGCCAGCATCGGACAGGGGGGAAAACTGTTTTTT | CASIGQGGKLFF
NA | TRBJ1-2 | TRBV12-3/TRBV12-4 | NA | TGTGCCAGCAGTTCGCCCGGCGACAAGGGCTACACCTTC | CASSSPGDKGYTF
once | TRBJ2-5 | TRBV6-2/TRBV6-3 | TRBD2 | TGTGCCAGCAGTTCGTTACTAGCGGGACACCAAGAGACCCAGTACTTC | CASSSLLAGHQETQYF
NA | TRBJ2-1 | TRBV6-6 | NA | TGTGCCAGCAGTTACGGGGTGGGGAGAGGAGAGCAGTTCTTC | CASSYGVGRGEQFF
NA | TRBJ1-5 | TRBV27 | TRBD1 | TGTGCCAGCACACCCCCGGACAGGGGGCTTCAGCCCCAGCATTTT | CASTPPDRGLQPQHF
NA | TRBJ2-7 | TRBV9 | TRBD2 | TGTGCCAGCAGCGTACATGCGGGAGACGGGTACGAGCAGTACTTC | CASSVHAGDGYEQYF
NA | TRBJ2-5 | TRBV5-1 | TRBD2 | TGCGCCAGCGTGGGCCTAGCGGGAGGTTCTGAGACCCAGTACTTC | CASVGLAGGSETQYF
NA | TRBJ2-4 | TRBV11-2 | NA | TGTGCCAGCAGCTTAGTCCGGGAGCGTAACATTCAGTACTTC | CASSLVRERNIQYF
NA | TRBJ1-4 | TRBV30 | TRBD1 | TGTGCCTGGAGGCCAAAGGGGGCCCTCAAGGAAAAACTGTTTTTT | CAWRPKGALKEKLFF
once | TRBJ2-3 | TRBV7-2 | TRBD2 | TGTGCCAGCAGCTTATTAGGGACTAGCGGGGCAGATACGCAGTATTTT | CASSLLGTSGADTQYF
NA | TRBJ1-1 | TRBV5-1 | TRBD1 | TGCGCCAGCAGGCGGGACAGTAACACTGAAGCTTTCTTT | CASRRDSNTEAFF
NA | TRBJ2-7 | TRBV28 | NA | TGTGCCAGCAGTTTAGGAGGGGGCTCGGCCTACGAGCAGTACTTC | CASSLGGGSAYEQYF
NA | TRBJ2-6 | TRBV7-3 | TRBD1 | TGTGCCAGCAGCCCGGGACAGGGCCCTGGGGCCAACGTCCTGACTTTC | CASSPGQGPGANVLTF
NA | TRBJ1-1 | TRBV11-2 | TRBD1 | TGTGCCAGCAGCTTAGAAGACAGGGGAGTCGACACTGAAGCTTTCTTT | CASSLEDRGVDTEAFF
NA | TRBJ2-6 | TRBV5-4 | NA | TGTGCCAGCAGCTTGGCCGGGAGCTCTGGGGCCAACGTCCTGACTTTC | CASSLAGSSGANVLTF
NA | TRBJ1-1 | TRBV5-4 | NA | TGTGCCAGCAGCTTGTGGGGCCTGGACACTGAAGCTTTCTTT | CASSLWGLDTEAFF
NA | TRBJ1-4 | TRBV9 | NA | TGTGCCAGCAGCGTGCTGGGGGGTCTTAATGAAAAACTGTTTTTT | CASSVLGGLNEKLFF
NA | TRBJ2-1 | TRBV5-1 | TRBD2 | TGCGCCAGCAGCTTGATGGGTAGCGGGGGCTACAATGAGCAGTTCTTC | CASSLMGSGGYNEQFF
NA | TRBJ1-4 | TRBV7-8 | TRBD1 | TGTGCCAGCAGCGGACAGGGAACTAATGAAAAACTGTTTTTT | CASSGQGTNEKLFF
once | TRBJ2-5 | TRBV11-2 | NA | TGTGCCAGCAGCCGGCCGACTAGAATTGAGACCCAGTACTTC | CASSRPTRIETQYF
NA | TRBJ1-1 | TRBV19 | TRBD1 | TGTGCCAGTAGTCCTCTCAGACAGGGGTTCACTGAAGCTTTCTTT | CASSPLRQGFTEAFF
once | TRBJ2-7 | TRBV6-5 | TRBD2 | TGTGCCAGCAGCCAAGGAAGCGGGGGGGGCTCCGAGCAGTACTTC | CASSQGSGGGSEQYF
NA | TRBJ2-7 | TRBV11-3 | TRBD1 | TGTGCCAGCAGCGCGTCACAGGGGAGCGAGCAGTACTTC | CASSASQGSEQYF
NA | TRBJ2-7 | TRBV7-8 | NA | TGTGCCAGCAGCCCATCTGGGCTCGTCTCGGGGGAGCAGTACTTC | CASSPSGLVSGEQYF
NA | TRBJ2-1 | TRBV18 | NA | TGTGCCAGCTCACCCACTAGGCCGTCTGGGTACAATGAGCAGTTCTTC | CASSPTRPSGYNEQFF
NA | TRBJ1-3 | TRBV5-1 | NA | TGCGCCAGCAGCTTGTTAGGACAAAGCTCTGGAAACACCATATATTTT | CASSLLGQSSGNTIYF
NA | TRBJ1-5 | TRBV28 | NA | TGTGCCAGCAGTTTTGGCGGTCAGCCCCAGCATTTT | CASSFGGQPQHF
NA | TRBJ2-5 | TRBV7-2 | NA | TGTGCCAGCAGCTTAATTACTAGCCACGAGACCCAGTACTTC | CASSLITSHETQYF
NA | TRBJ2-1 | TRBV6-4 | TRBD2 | TGTGCCAGCAGTCGACTAGCGGGGTCCAATGAGCAGTTCTTC | CASSRLAGSNEQFF
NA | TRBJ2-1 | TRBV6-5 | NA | TGTGCCAGCATTCAGTCGTCCTACAATGAGCAGTTCTTC | CASIQSSYNEQFF
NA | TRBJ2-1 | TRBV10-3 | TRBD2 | TGTGCCATCAAAATGGGACTAGCGGAAGGTGAGCAGTTCTTC | CAIKMGLAEGEQFF
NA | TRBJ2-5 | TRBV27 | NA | TGTGCCAGCAGTTTCAGGGGGAGGGAGACCCAGTACTTC | CASSFRGRETQYF
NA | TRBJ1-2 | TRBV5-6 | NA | TGTGCCAGCAGCCCTGCGGGGTCCTATGGCTACACCTTC | CASSPAGSYGYTF
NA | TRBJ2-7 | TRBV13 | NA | TGTGCCAGCAGCTTTGAGCGGCGGTTCGGCGAGCAGTACTTC | CASSFERRFGEQYF
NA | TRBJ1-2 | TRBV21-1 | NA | TGTGCCAGCCCACAGGGCAATGAGAATGGCTACACCTTC | CASPQGNENGYTF
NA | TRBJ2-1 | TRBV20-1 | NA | TGCAGTGCTAGTGACCTTCGGAGGTCTCGCAATGAGCAGTTCTTC | CSASDLRRSRNEQFF
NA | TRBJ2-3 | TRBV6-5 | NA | TGTGCCAGCACCTTTACCCAGGGTACAGATACGCAGTATTTT | CASTFTQGTDTQYF
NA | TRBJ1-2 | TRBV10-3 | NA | TGTGCCATCAGTGAGTATGGTGAAACAGGCTACACCTTC | CAISEYGETGYTF
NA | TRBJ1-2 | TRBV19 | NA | TGTGCCAGTAGCCCTGAGAGGTATCCGTTGGGTTATGGCTACACCTTC | CASSPERYPLGYGYTF
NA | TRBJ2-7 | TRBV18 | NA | TGTGCCAGCTCACCCTCGGAGGTAGACTACGAGCAGTACTTC | CASSPSEVDYEQYF
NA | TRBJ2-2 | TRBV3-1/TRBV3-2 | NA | TGTGCCAGCAGGCGTACAGGGTACACCGGGGAGCTGTTTTTT | CASRRTGYTGELFF
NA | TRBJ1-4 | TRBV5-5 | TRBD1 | TGTGCCAGCAGCTTGGCGGGACAGGGGTTGGATAAGAGTGAAAAACTGTTTTTT | CASSLAGQGLDKSEKLFF
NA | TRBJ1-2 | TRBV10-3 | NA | TGTGCCACCCAATCCGGGTACTATGGCTACACCTTC | CATQSGYYGYTF
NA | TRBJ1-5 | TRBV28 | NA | TGTGCCAGCAGTTTATTGAGCCAGCCCCAGCATTTT | CASSLLSQPQHF
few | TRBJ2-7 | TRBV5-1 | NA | TGCGCCAGCAGCTCCGGGTCCTACGAGCAGTACTTC | CASSSGSYEQYF
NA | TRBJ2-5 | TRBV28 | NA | TGTGCCAGCCAGGGGCAAGAGACCCAGTACTTC | CASQGQETQYF
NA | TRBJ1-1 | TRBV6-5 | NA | TGTGCCAGCAGTCAGGGGATGAACACTGAAGCTTTCTTT | CASSQGMNTEAFF
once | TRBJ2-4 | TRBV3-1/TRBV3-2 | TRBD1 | TGTGCCAGCAGCCAGAACAGGGGGCTAGTCGGAAACATTCAGTACTTC | CASSQNRGLVGNIQYF
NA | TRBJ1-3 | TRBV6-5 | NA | TGTGCCAGCAGTTACGCTCCCCCGGTCTCTGGAAACACCATATATTTT | CASSYAPPVSGNTIYF
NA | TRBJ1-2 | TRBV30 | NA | TGTGCCTTCTTAGACGGAGAGTATGGCTACACCTTC | CAFLDGEYGYTF
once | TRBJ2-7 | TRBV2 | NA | TGTGCCAGCAGTGTTGGGGCAGGGGCCGTATACGAGCAGTACTTC | CASSVGAGAVYEQYF
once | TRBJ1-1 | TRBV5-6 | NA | TGTGCCAGCAGCCTAGACGGAACATCAGCCTTT | CASSLDGTSAF
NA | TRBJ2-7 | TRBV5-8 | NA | TGTGCCAGCAGCTCGATCCCGAGACCTGTGGGGGGATACGAGCAGTACTTC | CASSSIPRPVGGYEQYF
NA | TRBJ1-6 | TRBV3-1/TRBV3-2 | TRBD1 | TGTGCCAGCAGCCAAGCATCTTCAGGGGGCGTGCATAATTCACCCCTCCACTTT | CASSQASSGGVHNSPLHF
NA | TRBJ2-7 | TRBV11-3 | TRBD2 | TGTGCCAGCAGCTCCTTCCATACTAGCGGGAGTCGGTACGAGCAGTACTTC | CASSSFHTSGSRYEQYF
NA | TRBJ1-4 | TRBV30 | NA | TGTGCCTGGGGACTCGGGCCCCCGGGGCTGTTTTTT | CAWGLGPPGLFF
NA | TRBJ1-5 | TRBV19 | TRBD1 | TGTGCCAGTAGTATAGCAGGGGGTCAGCCCCAGCATTTT | CASSIAGGQPQHF